This entry lists 7 T cell receptor beta chains sequenced from one sample in a study of T-cell memory formation after mild COVID-19. MiXCR, applied by TCRdb to the 5' RACE reads, yields one record per CDR3 protein. Of 580,000 or so distinct CDR3 sequences in the sample, approximately 15% were seen once. Sequencing was carried out using PBMCs or a T cell subset sorted from them (not recorded which). Every receptor here comes from an adult woman who had mild COVID-19 (a few samples of this study predate the infection). Cell type and time point are not known.

There are a few counts of this clonotype. This rearrangement joins TRBV14 to TRBJ2-1, with TRBD2 as a possible D gene (5 bases). This CDR3 has 15 amino acids. Germline values: CDR1 SGHDN, CDR2 FVKESK. V was shortened by 0 bases and J by 7 bases, with 13 bases between the two germline ends. CDR3: CASSQEWGASNEQFF. The DNA for the CDR3 is TGTGCCAGCAGCCAAGAATGGGGAGCCTCGAATGAGCAGTTCTTC.

This clonotype was seen a single time. The chain is built from TRBV24-1 and TRBJ2-3; D may correspond to TRBD1 or TRBD2 (5 bases each). The CDR3 has 16 amino acids. V lost 3 bases to trimming and J lost 2 bases, with 14 bases between them. Germline CDR1 KGHDR, CDR2 SFDVKD. The CDR3 protein is CATSDTPGTLTDTQYF. The CDR3 bases are TGTGCCACCAGTGATACCCCCGGGACCCTCACAGATACGCAGTATTTT.

The chain combines TRBV12-3 or TRBV12-4 with TRBJ2-1, with 9 positions matching TRBD2. J was trimmed by 4 bases and V by 7 bases; bases with no gene match: 14. The CDR3 loop spans 17 amino acids. In DNA, the CDR3 is TGTGCCAGCACCCCGGGGGCGGGGGGGTTAAAGTACAATGAGCAGTTCTTC. Translated: CASTPGAGGLKYNEQFF.

The sample holds a few counts of this clonotype. V usage is TRBV10-3 and J usage is TRBJ2-2; 9 nucleotides match TRBD1. The CDR3 sequence is 17 residues long. The germline V gene has CDR1 ENHRY and CDR2 SYGVKD. Unmatched junction bases numbered 11, after V lost 4 bases and J lost 5 bases. CDR3 bases: TGTGCCATCAGTGGGTTCTTGGACAGGGGTGGGACCGGGGAGCTGTTTTTT. This sequence encodes CAISGFLDRGGTGELFF.

The chain recombines TRBV5-1 with TRBJ1-6, with 9 nucleotides matching TRBD1. This CDR3 region has 15 residues. Per germline, CDR1 SGHRS and CDR2 YFSETQ. V gave up 3 bases and J gave up 7 bases; unmatched junction bases: 5. CDR3 nucleotides: TGCGCCAGCAGCTGGGGACAGGGAGGGAATTCACCCCTCCACTTT. Translating it yields CASSWGQGGNSPLHF. Complete variable domain (other parts from reference TRBV5-1 and TRBJ1-6): KAGVTQTPRYLIKTRGQQVTLSCSPISGHRSVSWYQQTPGQGLQFLFEYFSETQRNKGNFPGRFSGRQFSNSRSEMNVSTLELGDSALYLCASSWGQGGNSPLHFGNGTRLTVT.

This clonotype was counted many times. The rearrangement uses TRBV12-3 or TRBV12-4 and TRBJ2-1; 11 bases fit TRBD1. V gave up 6 bases and J gave up 9 bases; unmatched junction bases: 4. The CDR3 is 13 residues long. CDR3 sequence: CASRGTGGIEQFF. CDR3 DNA: TGTGCCAGCAGGGGGACAGGGGGGATTGAGCAGTTCTTC.

The chain uses TRBV7-6 and TRBJ2-7; TRBD2 agrees at 11 bases. The trim removed 4 bases at V and 4 bases at J, leaving 9 bases unmatched. This CDR3 has 16 amino acids. Per the germline V gene, CDR1 is SGHVS and CDR2 is FNYEAQ. CDR3 residues: CASSSGTSGEGYEQYF. The CDR3 coding sequence is TGTGCCAGCAGCTCTGGGACTAGCGGCGAGGGGTACGAGCAGTACTTC.